Sequencing of this T cell receptor (beta chain) was carried out in a study of neurological immune-mediated disorders. Study results and caveats: Across subjects, expanded clones had no CDR3 amino acid sequences in common, pointing to private repertoires in all groups.

TCRdb reprocessed the 5' RACE reads via MiXCR and lists one record per CDR3 protein. The table shows tens of thousands of distinct CDR3 sequences, with 8% to 10% occurring only once. V was clipped by 4 bases and J by 10 bases; unmatched bases: 9. The CDR3 spans 15 residues. Many counts were recorded for this clonotype. Its antigen is not known. The time point: longitudinal time-point 1 (baseline). From 2 million PBMCs stored at -80 C, the unsorted libraries were generated. This sequence joins TRBV12-3 or TRBV12-4 and TRBJ1-6; the match to TRBD1 covers 8 bases. Sample: PBMCs. The TCR sequence derives from a woman between 35 and 50 years old in good health. CDR3 DNA sequence: TGTGCCAGCAGTTCGCGGACAGGGAGACTCTCACCCCTCCACTTT. Translation gives CASSSRTGRLSPLHF.